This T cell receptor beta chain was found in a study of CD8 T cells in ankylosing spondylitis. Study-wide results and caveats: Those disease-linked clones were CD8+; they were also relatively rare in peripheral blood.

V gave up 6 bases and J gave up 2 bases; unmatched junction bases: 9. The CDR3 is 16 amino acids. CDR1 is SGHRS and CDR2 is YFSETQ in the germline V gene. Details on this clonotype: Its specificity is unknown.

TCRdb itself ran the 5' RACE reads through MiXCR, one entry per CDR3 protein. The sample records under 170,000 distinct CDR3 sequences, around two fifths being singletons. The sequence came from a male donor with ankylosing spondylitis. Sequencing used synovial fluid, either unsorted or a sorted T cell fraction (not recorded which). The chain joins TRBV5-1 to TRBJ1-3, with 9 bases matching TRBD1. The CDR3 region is CASKRDRVSAGNTIYF. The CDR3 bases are TGCGCCAGCAAGAGGGACAGGGTTTCGGCTGGAAACACCATATATTTT.